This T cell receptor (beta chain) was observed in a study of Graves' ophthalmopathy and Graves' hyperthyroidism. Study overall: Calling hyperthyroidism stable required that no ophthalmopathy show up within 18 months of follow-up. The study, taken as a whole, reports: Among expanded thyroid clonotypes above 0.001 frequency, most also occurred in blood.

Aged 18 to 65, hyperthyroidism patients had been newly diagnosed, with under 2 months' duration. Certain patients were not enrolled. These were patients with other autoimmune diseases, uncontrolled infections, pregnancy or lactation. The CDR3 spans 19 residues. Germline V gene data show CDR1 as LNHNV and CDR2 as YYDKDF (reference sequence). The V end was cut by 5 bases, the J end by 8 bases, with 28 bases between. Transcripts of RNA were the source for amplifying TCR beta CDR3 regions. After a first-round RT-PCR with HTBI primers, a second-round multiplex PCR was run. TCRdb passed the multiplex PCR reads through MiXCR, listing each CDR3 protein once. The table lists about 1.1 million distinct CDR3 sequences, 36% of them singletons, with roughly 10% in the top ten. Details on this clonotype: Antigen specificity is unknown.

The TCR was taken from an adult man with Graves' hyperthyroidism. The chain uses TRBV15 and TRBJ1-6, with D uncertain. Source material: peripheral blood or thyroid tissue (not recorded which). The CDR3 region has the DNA TGTGCCACCAGCGCCCAGAAGGCGGCACAAACTACCCCTTATTCACCCCTCCACTTT. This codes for CATSAQKAAQTTPYSPLHF.